This is a list of T cell receptor beta chains from one sample in a study of blood T cell repertoires in COVID-19. Produced via immunoSEQ multiplex PCR; TCRdb's table is partial and in-frame only. The repertoire holds around 63,000 clones, with approximately 79% as singletons. The sample was peripheral blood. Source of these receptors: a woman between 65 and 79 years old with acute or convalescent COVID-19. CDR3s include the opening cysteine and the closing phenylalanine or tryptophan. D genes are given only for firm matches. Size is omitted from some rows. Given values are once, few, many or a class for expanded clones.

CASANRGETQYF | TGTGCCAGCGCAAACAGGGGGGAGACCCAGTACTTC | NA | TRBV27 | TRBD1 | TRBJ2-5
CASSLTWNTEAFF | TGTGCCAGCAGCTTAACATGGAACACTGAAGCTTTCTTT | once | TRBV5-4 | NA | TRBJ1-1
CASSQDYQVYEQYF | TGTGCCAGCAGCCAAGATTACCAGGTCTACGAGCAGTACTTC | NA | TRBV3-1/TRBV3-2 | NA | TRBJ2-7
CASGNRDSLSSYEQYF | TGCGCCAGCGGCAACCGGGACTCTCTGAGCTCCTACGAGCAGTACTTC | NA | TRBV5-1 | NA | TRBJ2-7
CASSQDYSAGRGNQPQHF | TGCGCCAGCAGCCAAGATTACAGTGCAGGGAGGGGCAATCAGCCCCAGCATTTT | few | TRBV4-3 | NA | TRBJ1-5
CASSFVTSGGYYNEQFF | TGTGCCAGCAGCTTCGTCACTAGCGGGGGGTACTACAATGAGCAGTTCTTC | NA | TRBV5-8 | TRBD2 | TRBJ2-1
CASSGFSGTEAFF | TGTGCCAGCAGCGGATTTTCGGGCACTGAAGCTTTCTTT | NA | TRBV27 | NA | TRBJ1-1
CASSLGQTYQETQYF | TGCGCCAGCAGTTTGGGACAAACGTACCAAGAGACCCAGTACTTC | once | TRBV5-1 | NA | TRBJ2-5
CASSPSTRGETQYF | TGTGCCAGCTCCCCGTCCACGAGGGGGGAGACCCAGTACTTC | once | TRBV18 | NA | TRBJ2-5
CASSKGQGGDEQYF | TGTGCCAGCAGCAAGGGACAGGGAGGCGACGAGCAGTACTTC | NA | TRBV5-4 | TRBD1 | TRBJ2-7
CASSLMVGSSYNEQFF | TGTGCCAGCAGCTTAATGGTCGGGAGCTCCTACAATGAGCAGTTCTTC | once | TRBV7-2 | NA | TRBJ2-1
CASSLGTVATNEKLFF | TGTGCCAGCAGCTTAGGGACAGTTGCAACTAATGAAAAACTGTTTTTT | few | TRBV11-2 | NA | TRBJ1-4
CASSLVRGISTDTQYF | TGCGCCAGCAGCTTGGTGCGGGGGATTAGCACAGATACGCAGTATTTT | NA | TRBV5-1 | TRBD2 | TRBJ2-3
CASSLLSGELFF | TGTGCCAGCAGCTTACTCAGCGGGGAGCTGTTTTTT | NA | TRBV7-2 | NA | TRBJ2-2
CATSRDEGEPQHF | TGTGCCACCAGCAGAGATGAGGGGGAACCCCAGCATTTT | NA | TRBV15 | NA | TRBJ1-5
CASSLGDYYNEQFF | TGTGCCAGCAGCTTGGGGGACTATTACAATGAGCAGTTCTTC | NA | TRBV5-6 | TRBD2 | TRBJ2-1
CASSPLAGATDTQYF | TGCGCCAGCAGCCCGCTAGCGGGAGCCACAGATACGCAGTATTTT | many | TRBV5-1 | TRBD2 | TRBJ2-3
CASSGTVNQPQHF | TGTGCCAGCAGTGGGACAGTAAATCAGCCCCAGCATTTT | NA | TRBV28 | TRBD1 | TRBJ1-5
CASRSSGNTEAFF | TGTGCCAGCAGGTCATCAGGGAACACTGAAGCTTTCTTT | NA | TRBV7-3 | NA | TRBJ1-1
CASSFGTGDGYTF | TGCGCCAGCAGCTTCGGGACAGGGGATGGCTACACCTTC | NA | TRBV5-1 | TRBD1 | TRBJ1-2
CASSPGQGMEGYTF | TGTGCCAGCAGCCCCGGACAGGGGATGGAAGGCTACACCTTC | NA | TRBV3-1/TRBV3-2 | TRBD1 | TRBJ1-2
CASSHRRAQTQYF | TGTGCCAGCAGCCACCGCAGGGCCCAGACCCAGTACTTC | NA | TRBV3-1/TRBV3-2 | NA | TRBJ2-5
CASIEDRGTGELFF | TGTGCCAGCATCGAGGACAGGGGGACCGGGGAGCTGTTTTTT | NA | TRBV2 | TRBD1 | TRBJ2-2
CASSLADRGSSPLHF | TGTGCCAGCAGCTTAGCGGACAGGGGGAGTTCACCCCTCCACTTT | NA | TRBV7-6 | TRBD1 | TRBJ1-6
CASSPTPDTFYEQYF | TGTGCCAGCAGCCCTACCCCGGACACCTTCTACGAGCAGTACTTC | NA | TRBV7-7 | NA | TRBJ2-7
CASSESNRGHYGYTF | TGTGCCAGCAGTGAATCCAACAGGGGGCATTATGGCTACACCTTC | few | TRBV25-1 | TRBD1 | TRBJ1-2